The clone carrying this T cell receptor (beta chain) was detected once. As yet, its antigen is unknown. At one end the junction does not follow the germline gene, possibly because of a read error. Genomic DNA acted as the template from which TCR beta VDJ combination and CDR3 sequence profiling were carried out. In TCRdb, the reads were re-called with MiXCR into one record per CDR3 protein. The sample has 400,000 to 450,000 distinct CDR3 sequences; about two thirds are singletons. The CDR3 has 15 amino acids. Germline CDR1 MNHEY, CDR2 SVGAGI. The record originates from a study of CD8+CD57+ T cells in acquired aplastic anemia. As for the study in general: As sequenced from healthy donors, CD4+ cells averaged about 10.8 million reads. General study results and limits: The same twenty-nine CD8+ CDR3 sequences occurred in patients and in controls. Patients did not significantly differ from controls in CD8+ Simpson's diversity.

V and J are TRBV6-5 and TRBJ1-3; D gene ambiguous. This TCR was recovered from a human donor in good health, serving as a control. The specimen was sorted CD4+, CD8+, or CD8+CD57+ T cells (not recorded which) from PBMCs. CDR3: CASSQRLISGNIIYF. The CDR3 coding sequence is TGTGCCAGCAGTCAAAGACTGATCTCTGGGAACATCATATATTTT.